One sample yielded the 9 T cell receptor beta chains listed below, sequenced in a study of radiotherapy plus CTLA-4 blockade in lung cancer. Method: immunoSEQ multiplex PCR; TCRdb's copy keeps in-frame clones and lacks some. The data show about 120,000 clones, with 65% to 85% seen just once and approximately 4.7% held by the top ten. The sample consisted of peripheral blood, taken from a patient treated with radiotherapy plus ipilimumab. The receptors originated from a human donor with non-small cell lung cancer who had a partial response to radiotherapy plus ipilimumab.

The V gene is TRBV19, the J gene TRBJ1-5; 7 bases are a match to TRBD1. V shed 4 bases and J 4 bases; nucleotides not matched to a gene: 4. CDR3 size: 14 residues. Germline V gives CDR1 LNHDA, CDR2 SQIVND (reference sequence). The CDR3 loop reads CASSTGGGNQPQHF. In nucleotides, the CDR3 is TGTGCCAGTAGTACAGGGGGTGGAAATCAGCCCCAGCATTTT. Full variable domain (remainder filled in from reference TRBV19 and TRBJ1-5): DGGITQSPKYLFRKEGQNVTLSCEQNLNHDAMYWYRQDPGQGLRLIYYSQIVNDFQKGDIAEGYSVSREKKESFPLTVTSAQKNPTAFYLCASSTGGGNQPQHFGDGTRLSIL.

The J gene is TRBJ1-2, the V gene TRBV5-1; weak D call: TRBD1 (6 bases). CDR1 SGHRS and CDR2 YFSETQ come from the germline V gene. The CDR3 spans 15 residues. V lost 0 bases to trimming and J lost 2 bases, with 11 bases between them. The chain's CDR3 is CASSLALDSNYGYTF. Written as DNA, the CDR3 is TGCGCCAGCAGCTTGGCCTTGGACAGCAACTATGGCTACACCTTC.

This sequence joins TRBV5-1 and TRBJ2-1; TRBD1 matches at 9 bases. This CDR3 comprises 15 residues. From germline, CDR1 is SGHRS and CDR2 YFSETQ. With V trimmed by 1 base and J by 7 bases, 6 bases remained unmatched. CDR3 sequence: CASSLLTGGGNEQFF. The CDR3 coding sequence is TGCGCCAGCAGCTTGCTGACAGGGGGGGGGAATGAGCAGTTCTTC.

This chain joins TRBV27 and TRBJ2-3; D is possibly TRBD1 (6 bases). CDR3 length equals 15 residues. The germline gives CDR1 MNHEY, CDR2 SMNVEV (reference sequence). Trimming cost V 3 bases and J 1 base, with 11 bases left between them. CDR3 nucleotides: TGTGCCAGCAGTTTTTGGGCAGGGGGCACAGATACGCAGTATTTT. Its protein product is CASSFWAGGTDTQYF.

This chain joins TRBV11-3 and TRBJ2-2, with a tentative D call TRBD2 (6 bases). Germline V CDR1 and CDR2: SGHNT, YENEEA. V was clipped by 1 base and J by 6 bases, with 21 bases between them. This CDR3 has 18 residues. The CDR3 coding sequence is TGTGCCAGCAGCTTAGGATTGGTGACGGGAGCGATTCCCGGGGAGCTGTTTTTT. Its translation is CASSLGLVTGAIPGELFF.

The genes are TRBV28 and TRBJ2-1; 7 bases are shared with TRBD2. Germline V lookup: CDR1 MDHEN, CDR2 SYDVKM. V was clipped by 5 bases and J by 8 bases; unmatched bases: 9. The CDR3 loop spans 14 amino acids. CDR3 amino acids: CASSLGGSRDEQFF. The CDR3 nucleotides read TGTGCCAGCAGTCTGGGCGGGAGTAGGGATGAGCAGTTCTTC. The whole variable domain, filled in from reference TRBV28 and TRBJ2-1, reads DVKVTQSSRYLVKRTGEKVFLECVQDMDHENMFWYRQDPGLGLRLIYFSYDVKMKEKGDIPEGYSVSREKKERFSLILESASTNQTSMYLCASSLGGSRDEQFFGPGTRLTVL.

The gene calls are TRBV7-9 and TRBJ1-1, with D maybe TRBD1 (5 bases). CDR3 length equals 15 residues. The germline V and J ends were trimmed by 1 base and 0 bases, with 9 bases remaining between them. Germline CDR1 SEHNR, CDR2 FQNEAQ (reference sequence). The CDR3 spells CASSLGQGMNTEAFF. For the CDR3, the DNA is TGTGCCAGCAGCTTAGGCCAGGGCATGAACACTGAAGCTTTCTTT.

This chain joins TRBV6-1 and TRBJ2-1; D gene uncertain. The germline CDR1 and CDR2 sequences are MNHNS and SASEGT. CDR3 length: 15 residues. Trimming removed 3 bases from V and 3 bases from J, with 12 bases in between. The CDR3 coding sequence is TGTGCCAGCAGTGATGCAGATTACTACTACAATGAGCAGTTCTTC. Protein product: CASSDADYYYNEQFF.

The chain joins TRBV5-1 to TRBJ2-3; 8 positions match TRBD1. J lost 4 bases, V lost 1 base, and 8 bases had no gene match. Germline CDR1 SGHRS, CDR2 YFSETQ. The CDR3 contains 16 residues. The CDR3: CASSLSGGAFPDTQYF. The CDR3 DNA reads TGCGCCAGCAGCTTGTCAGGGGGCGCCTTCCCAGATACGCAGTATTTT.